These T cell receptor beta chains were read from a single sample in a study of blood T cell repertoires in COVID-19. TCRdb's copy holds only in-frame clones and misses some; the assay was immunoSEQ multiplex PCR. Of just under 85,000 clones in the sample, around 86% were seen once. Material for sequencing was peripheral blood. Every receptor here comes from a man older than 75 with active or convalescent COVID-19. CDR3s include the opening cysteine and the closing phenylalanine or tryptophan.

V gene: TRBV19
J gene: TRBJ2-2
CDR3 protein: CASSRTQNTGELFF

V gene: TRBV5-1
J gene: TRBJ2-2
CDR3 protein: CASSFGGLYLNTGELFF

V gene: TRBV19
J gene: TRBJ1-5
CDR3 protein: CASDRGRWNQPQHF

V gene: TRBV30
J gene: TRBJ1-1
CDR3 protein: CAWARVFMNTEAFF

V gene: TRBV5-1
J gene: TRBJ1-1
CDR3 protein: CASSLAGGLGEAFF

V gene: TRBV7-9
J gene: TRBJ2-2
CDR3 protein: CASRFGRDQGLARRWELFF

V gene: TRBV19
J gene: TRBJ1-2
CDR3 protein: CASSRQETGSYGYTF

V gene: TRBV25-1
J gene: TRBJ1-2
CDR3 protein: CTSSEYGAQGAMDYGYTF

V gene: TRBV28
J gene: TRBJ2-1
CDR3 protein: CASSSFGTGTYNEQFF

V gene: TRBV6-4
J gene: TRBJ2-3
CDR3 protein: CASSDLGLTTDTQYF

V gene: TRBV4-2
J gene: TRBJ1-1
CDR3 protein: CASSQEIARGNTEAFF

V gene: TRBV29-1
J gene: TRBJ1-1
CDR3 protein: CSVLRENTEAFF

V gene: TRBV30
J gene: TRBJ1-2
CDR3 protein: CAWSGVFYGYTF

V gene: TRBV24-1
J gene: TRBJ1-2
CDR3 protein: CATSDTDRGLLGYTF

V gene: TRBV5-6
J gene: TRBJ1-4
CDR3 protein: CASSLKGREKLFF

V gene: TRBV24-1
J gene: TRBJ1-6
CDR3 protein: CATSDSGLPLHF

V gene: TRBV6-4
J gene: TRBJ2-3
CDR3 protein: CASSALAGGRTDTQYF

V gene: TRBV7-6
J gene: TRBJ1-2
CDR3 protein: CASSLNPRVYGYTF

V gene: TRBV5-1
J gene: TRBJ1-2
CDR3 protein: CASSVTGGNGYGYTF

V gene: TRBV3-1/TRBV3-2
J gene: TRBJ1-1
CDR3 protein: CASSHRSGSEEAFF

V gene: TRBV5-1
J gene: TRBJ2-1
CDR3 protein: CASSLGQGARNEQFF

V gene: TRBV3-1/TRBV3-2
J gene: TRBJ2-3
CDR3 protein: CASSQDLAGNTDTQYF

V gene: TRBV4-2
J gene: TRBJ2-1
CDR3 protein: CASSQANNEQFF

V gene: TRBV7-3
J gene: TRBJ2-2
CDR3 protein: CASSPSPTAGELFF

V gene: TRBV24-1
J gene: TRBJ2-1
CDR3 protein: CATSAMDIYNEQFF

V gene: TRBV11-3
J gene: TRBJ2-5
CDR3 protein: CASSPTGHPREETQYF

V gene: TRBV4-1
J gene: TRBJ2-2
CDR3 protein: CASSPPAPRVGELFF

V gene: TRBV30
J gene: TRBJ1-1
CDR3 protein: CAWSGGAEAFF

V gene: TRBV5-4
J gene: TRBJ1-4
CDR3 protein: CASSLTLSEKLFF

V gene: TRBV11-2
J gene: TRBJ2-1
CDR3 protein: CASSLGLRVGEQFF

V gene: TRBV15
J gene: TRBJ2-5
CDR3 protein: CATSRDPEETQYF

V gene: TRBV6-1
J gene: TRBJ2-2
CDR3 protein: CASSDGDGGQTGELFF

V gene: TRBV10-3
J gene: TRBJ2-1
CDR3 protein: CAISEWGGEQFF

V gene: TRBV10-3
J gene: TRBJ1-1
CDR3 protein: CAISDRGAEAFF

V gene: TRBV11-2
J gene: TRBJ2-1
CDR3 protein: CASSLQGGGNNEQFF

V gene: TRBV19
J gene: TRBJ2-1
CDR3 protein: CASSIPSGSRNEQFF

V gene: TRBV7-2
J gene: TRBJ1-4
CDR3 protein: CASSQRQGGEKLFF

V gene: TRBV5-4
J gene: TRBJ2-2
CDR3 protein: CASSLVPPVRELFF

V gene: TRBV5-1
J gene: TRBJ1-4
CDR3 protein: CASSLATSWTDNEKLFF

V gene: TRBV24-1
J gene: TRBJ1-2
CDR3 protein: CATSGSAGHYGYTF

V gene: TRBV5-6
J gene: TRBJ1-2
CDR3 protein: CASSPNRAYGYTF

V gene: TRBV18
J gene: TRBJ2-2
CDR3 protein: CASSSRPPDRGGTGELFF

V gene: TRBV6-5
J gene: TRBJ1-1
CDR3 protein: CASQQQGLNTEAFF

V gene: TRBV6-2/TRBV6-3
J gene: TRBJ1-2
CDR3 protein: CASSPEVWSNGYTF

V gene: TRBV10-3
J gene: TRBJ1-1
CDR3 protein: CAISAAAMNTEAFF

V gene: TRBV27
J gene: TRBJ1-1
CDR3 protein: CASSLEERAYAFF

V gene: TRBV9
J gene: TRBJ1-2
CDR3 protein: CASSVTGQGLYGYTF

V gene: TRBV29-1
J gene: TRBJ2-1
CDR3 protein: CSVVSGFANEQFF

V gene: TRBV18
J gene: TRBJ1-5
CDR3 protein: CASSLDSGNQPQHF

V gene: TRBV10-1
J gene: TRBJ1-1
CDR3 protein: CASSDGGMNTEAFF

V gene: TRBV24-1
J gene: TRBJ2-2
CDR3 protein: CATKGASNTGELFF